This T cell receptor beta chain came from a study of graft-versus-host responses after intestinal transplantation. Study context: The recipients all started with anti-thymocyte globulin induction and then took tacrolimus and steroids for 3 to 4 years.

Generated by immunoSEQ multiplex PCR, the TCRdb table keeps only in-frame clones and is missing some. The sample holds tens of thousands of clones, 90% seen once. Study findings and constraints: In recipient marrow, GvH clones were found, and some appeared first in ileum or blood.

As concerns this clone: Its antigen is not identified.

J lost 8 bases, V lost 5 bases, and 5 bases had no gene match. Germline V lookup: CDR1 SGHVS, CDR2 FQNEAQ. This CDR3 has 14 residues. Sample: unstimulated CD8+ T cells sorted from spleen or lymph node cells, taken before transplant. V and J are TRBV7-8 and TRBJ2-1, with 11 bases fitting TRBD2. This receptor was identified in a human donor who was the organ donor for an intestinal transplant. Here the CDR3 DNA reads TGTGCCAGCAGCCTAACTAGCGGGGGAGATGAGCAGTTCTTC. This encodes CASSLTSGGDEQFF.